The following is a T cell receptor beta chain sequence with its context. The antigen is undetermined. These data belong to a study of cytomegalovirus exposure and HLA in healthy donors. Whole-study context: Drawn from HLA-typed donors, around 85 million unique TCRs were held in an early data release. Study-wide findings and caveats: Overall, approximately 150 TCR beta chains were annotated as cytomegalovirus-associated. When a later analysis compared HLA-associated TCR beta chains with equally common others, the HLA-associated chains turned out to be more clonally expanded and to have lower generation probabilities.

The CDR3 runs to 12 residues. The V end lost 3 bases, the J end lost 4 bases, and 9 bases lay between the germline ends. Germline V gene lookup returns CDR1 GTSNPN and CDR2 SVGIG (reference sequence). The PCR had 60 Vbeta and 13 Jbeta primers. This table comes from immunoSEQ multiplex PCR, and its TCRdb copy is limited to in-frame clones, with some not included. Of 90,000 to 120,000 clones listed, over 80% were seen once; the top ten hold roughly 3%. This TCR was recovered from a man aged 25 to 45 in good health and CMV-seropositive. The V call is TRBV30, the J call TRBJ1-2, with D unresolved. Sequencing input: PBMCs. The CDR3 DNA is TGTGCCTGGAGCCCCGGGTTCTATGGCTACACCTTC. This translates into CAWSPGFYGYTF.